Presented here are 4 T cell receptor beta chains from one specimen sequenced in a study of monozygotic twins with inflammatory bowel disease. TCRdb re-called the 5' RACE reads and shows each CDR3 protein once, DNA omitted. The sample table includes about 160,000 distinct CDR3 sequences. Sequencing input: blood. These receptors all come from a human donor with ulcerative colitis or Crohn's disease, or a healthy co-twin of an affected twin (not recorded which).

This chain joins TRBV20-1 and TRBJ2-5; checking the TCRdb D call of TRBD2 is not possible without DNA. Germline V gives CDR1 DFQATT, CDR2 SNEGSKA (reference sequence). The CDR3 is made up of 13 amino acids. CDR3 sequence reads: CSSPVAEQETQYF.

The J gene is TRBJ2-7, the V gene TRBV13; TCRdb reports TRBD1, a call that lacks DNA to check it against. CDR3 length equals 16 residues. The germline CDR1 and CDR2 sequences are PRHDT and FYEKMQ (reference sequence). The CDR3 here is CASSLGGGTGTYEQYF.

This chain connects TRBV21-1 to TRBJ1-5; TCRdb's D gene call, TRBD1, goes unchecked for lack of DNA. TRBV21-1 is tagged as a pseudogene. The CDR3 is made up of 14 amino acids. The CDR3 loop reads CASSKVGGDRTQHF.

The rearrangement joins TRBV7-2 to TRBJ2-1. CDR1 is SGHTA, CDR2 FQGNSA, per germline. CDR3 length: 11 residues. CDR3 sequence reads: CASRFYIGQFF.